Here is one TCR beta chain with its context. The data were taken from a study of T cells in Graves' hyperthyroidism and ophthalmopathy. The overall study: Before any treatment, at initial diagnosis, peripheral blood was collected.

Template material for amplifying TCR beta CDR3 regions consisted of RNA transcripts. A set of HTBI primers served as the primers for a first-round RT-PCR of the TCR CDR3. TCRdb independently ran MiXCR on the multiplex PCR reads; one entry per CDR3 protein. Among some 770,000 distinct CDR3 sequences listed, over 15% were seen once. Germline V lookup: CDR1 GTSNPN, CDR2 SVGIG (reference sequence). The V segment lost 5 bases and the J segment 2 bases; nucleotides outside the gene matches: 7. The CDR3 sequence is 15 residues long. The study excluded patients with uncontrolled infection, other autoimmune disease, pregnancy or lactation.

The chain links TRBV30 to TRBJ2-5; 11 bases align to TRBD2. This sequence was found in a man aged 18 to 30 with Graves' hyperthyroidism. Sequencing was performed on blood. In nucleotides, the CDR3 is TGTGCCTGGGGATCCGGGACTAGCGGACAAGAGACCCAGTACTTC. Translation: CAWGSGTSGQETQYF.